This T cell receptor beta chain was sequenced during a study of regulatory T cells in long-lasting Graves disease. Overall study findings and caveats: Persistent disease preferred TRBV28, TRBJ1-2 and TRBJ2-5; new disease, TRBV20-1 and TRBJ2-1. Persistent Graves' disease cases displayed lower TCR diversity than newly diagnosed ones.

Worth noting for this clonotype: Antigen unknown.

Time point denoted: newly diagnosed GD, antithyroid drugs for less than 3 months. With RNA extracted from PBMCs as input, the TCR library was made. CDR3-region Arm-PCR and iRepertoire HTBI primers produced the TCR beta libraries. MiXCR, run by TCRdb on the multiplex PCR reads, gives a single entry per CDR3 protein. The data contain 350,000 to 500,000 distinct CDR3 sequences, about 15% of them singletons. J lost 4 bases, V lost 5 bases, and 9 bases had no gene match. Per germline, CDR1 SGHAT and CDR2 FQNNGV. This CDR3 spans 16 amino acids. Separately, the same data were catalogued under a study of T cells in Graves' hyperthyroidism and ophthalmopathy.

This specimen was peripheral blood mononuclear cells (PBMCs), taken at new diagnosis, from a patient treated with antithyroid drugs. The origin of this receptor is a woman aged 30 to 39 with Graves disease. The chain joins TRBV11-2 to TRBJ2-3, with TRBD2 matching over 10 bases. This CDR3 is CASSPPSSGSPDTQYF. DNA of the CDR3: TGTGCCAGCAGCCCCCCCTCTAGCGGGAGCCCAGATACGCAGTATTTT.